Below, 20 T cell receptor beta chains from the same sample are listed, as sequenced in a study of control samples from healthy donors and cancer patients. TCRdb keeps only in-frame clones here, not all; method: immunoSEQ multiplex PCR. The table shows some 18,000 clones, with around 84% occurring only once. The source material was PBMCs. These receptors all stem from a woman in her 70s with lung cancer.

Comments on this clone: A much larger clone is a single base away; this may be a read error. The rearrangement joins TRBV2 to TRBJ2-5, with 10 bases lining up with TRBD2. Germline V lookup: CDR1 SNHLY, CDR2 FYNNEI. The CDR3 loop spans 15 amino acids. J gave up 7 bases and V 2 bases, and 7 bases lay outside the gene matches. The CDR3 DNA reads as TGTGCCAGCAGTGAATGGAAGCGGGAGGGCGGGACCCAGTACTTC. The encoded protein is CASSEWKREGGTQYF.

The CDR3 bases are TGTGCCATCGGGGGGACTAGGGTCACTGAAGCTTTCTTT. This encodes CAIGGTRVTEAFF. This chain links TRBV10-3 with TRBJ1-1; D possibly corresponds to TRBD1 (5 bases). CDR1 is ENHRY, CDR2 SYGVKD, per germline. V lost 8 bases, J lost 4 bases, and 14 bases lay in between. The CDR3 runs 13 residues.

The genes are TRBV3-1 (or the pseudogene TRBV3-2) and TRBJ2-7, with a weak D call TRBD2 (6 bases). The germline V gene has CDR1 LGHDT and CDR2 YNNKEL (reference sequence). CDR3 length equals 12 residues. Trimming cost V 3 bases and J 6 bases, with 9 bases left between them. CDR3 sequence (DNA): TGTGCCAGCAGCCATTTCGGGGGCGAGCAGTACTTC. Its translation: CASSHFGGEQYF.

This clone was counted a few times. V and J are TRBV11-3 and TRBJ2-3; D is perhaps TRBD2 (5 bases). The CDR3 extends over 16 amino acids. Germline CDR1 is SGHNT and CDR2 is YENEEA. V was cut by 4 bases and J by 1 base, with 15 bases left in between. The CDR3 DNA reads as TGTGCCAGCAGCTCCCGGACTGGACTGCGCACAGATACGCAGTATTTT. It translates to CASSSRTGLRTDTQYF.

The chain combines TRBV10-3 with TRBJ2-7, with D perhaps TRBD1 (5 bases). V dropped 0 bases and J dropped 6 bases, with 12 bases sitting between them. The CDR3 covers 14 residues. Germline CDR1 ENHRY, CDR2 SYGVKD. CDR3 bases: TGTGCCATCAGTGAGTCACAGGCCTTCCCCGAGCAGTACTTC. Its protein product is CAISESQAFPEQYF.

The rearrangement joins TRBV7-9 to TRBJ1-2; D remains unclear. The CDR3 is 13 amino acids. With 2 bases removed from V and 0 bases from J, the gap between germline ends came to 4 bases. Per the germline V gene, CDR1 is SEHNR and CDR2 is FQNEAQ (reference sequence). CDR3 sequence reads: CASSLPTNYGYTF. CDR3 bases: TGTGCCAGCAGCTTACCCACTAACTATGGCTACACCTTC.

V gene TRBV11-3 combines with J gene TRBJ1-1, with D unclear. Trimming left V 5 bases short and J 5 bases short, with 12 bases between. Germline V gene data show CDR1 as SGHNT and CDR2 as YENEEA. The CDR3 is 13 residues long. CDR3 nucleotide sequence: TGTGCCAGCAGCCCTAGGATAGCGACTGAAGCTTTCTTT. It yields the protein CASSPRIATEAFF.

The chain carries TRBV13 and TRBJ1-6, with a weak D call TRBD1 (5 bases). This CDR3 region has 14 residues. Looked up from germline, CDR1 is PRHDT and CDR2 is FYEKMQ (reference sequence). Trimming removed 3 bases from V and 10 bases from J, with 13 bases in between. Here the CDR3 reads CASSLDRGQSPLHF. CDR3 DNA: TGTGCCAGCAGCTTGGATAGGGGTCAATCACCCCTCCACTTT. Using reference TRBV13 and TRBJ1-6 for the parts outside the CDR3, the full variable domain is AAGVIQSPRHLIKEKRETATLKCYPIPRHDTVYWYQQGPGQDPQFLISFYEKMQSDKGSIPDRFSAQQFSDYHSELNMSSLELGDSALYFCASSLDRGQSPLHFGNGTRLTVT.

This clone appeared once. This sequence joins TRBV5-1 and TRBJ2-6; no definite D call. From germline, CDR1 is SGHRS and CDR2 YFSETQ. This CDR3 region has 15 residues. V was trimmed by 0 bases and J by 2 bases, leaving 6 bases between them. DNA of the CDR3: TGCGCCAGCAGCTTGGAAAGGACTGGGGCCAACGTCCTGACTTTC. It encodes CASSLERTGANVLTF.

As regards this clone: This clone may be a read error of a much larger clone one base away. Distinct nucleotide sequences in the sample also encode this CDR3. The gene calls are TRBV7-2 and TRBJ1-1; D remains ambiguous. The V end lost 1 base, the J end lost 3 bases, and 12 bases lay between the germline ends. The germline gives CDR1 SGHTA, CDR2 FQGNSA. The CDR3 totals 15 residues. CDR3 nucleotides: TGTGCCAGCAGCTTAGGGGCCAGAGTATACACTGAAGCTTTCTTT. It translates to CASSLGARVYTEAFF.

This CDR3 reads CASSLAGADYNEQFF. For the CDR3, the DNA is TGCGCCAGCAGCTTAGCGGGAGCGGACTACAATGAGCAGTTCTTC. The chain carries TRBV5-1 and TRBJ2-1; 8 nucleotides align to TRBD2. There are 15 residues in the CDR3. The germline V gene encodes CDR1 SGHRS and CDR2 YFSETQ. V lost 2 bases, J lost 3 bases, and 4 bases stayed unmatched.

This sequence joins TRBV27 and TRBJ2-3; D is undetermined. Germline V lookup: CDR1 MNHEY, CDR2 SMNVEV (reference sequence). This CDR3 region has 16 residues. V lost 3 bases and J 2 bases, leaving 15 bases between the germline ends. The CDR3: CASSLFGPSLTDTQYF. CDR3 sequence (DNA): TGTGCCAGCAGTTTGTTTGGCCCCAGCCTCACAGATACGCAGTATTTT.

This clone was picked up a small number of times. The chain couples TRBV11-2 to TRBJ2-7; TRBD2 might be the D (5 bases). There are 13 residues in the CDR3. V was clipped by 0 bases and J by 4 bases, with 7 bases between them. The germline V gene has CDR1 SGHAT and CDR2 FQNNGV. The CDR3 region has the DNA TGTGCCAGCAGCTTAGAAACGGGGTACGAGCAGTACTTC. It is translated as CASSLETGYEQYF.

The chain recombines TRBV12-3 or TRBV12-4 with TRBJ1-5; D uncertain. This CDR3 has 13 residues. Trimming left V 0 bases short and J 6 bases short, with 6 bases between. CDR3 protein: CASSLASFQPQHF. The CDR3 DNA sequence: TGTGCCAGCAGTTTAGCTTCCTTTCAGCCCCAGCATTTT.

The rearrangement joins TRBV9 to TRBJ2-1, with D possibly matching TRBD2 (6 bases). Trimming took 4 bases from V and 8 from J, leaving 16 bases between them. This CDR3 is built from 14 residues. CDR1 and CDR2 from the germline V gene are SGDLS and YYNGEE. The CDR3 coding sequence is TGTGCCAGCAGCCTCCGGGGAGGCGCGGATGAGCAGTTCTTC. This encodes CASSLRGGADEQFF.

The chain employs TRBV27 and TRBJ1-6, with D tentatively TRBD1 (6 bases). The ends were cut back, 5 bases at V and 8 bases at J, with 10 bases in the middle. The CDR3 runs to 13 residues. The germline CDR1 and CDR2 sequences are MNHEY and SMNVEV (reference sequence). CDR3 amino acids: CASSKRTDSPLHF. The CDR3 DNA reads TGTGCCAGCAGTAAAAGGACAGATTCACCCCTCCACTTT.

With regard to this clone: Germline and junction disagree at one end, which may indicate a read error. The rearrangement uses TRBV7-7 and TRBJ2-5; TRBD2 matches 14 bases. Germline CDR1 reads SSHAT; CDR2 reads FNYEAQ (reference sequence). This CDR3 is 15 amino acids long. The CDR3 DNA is TGTGCTAGCAGCGGACTAGCGGGAGGTGGGGAGACCCAGTACTTC. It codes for CASSGLAGGGETQYF.

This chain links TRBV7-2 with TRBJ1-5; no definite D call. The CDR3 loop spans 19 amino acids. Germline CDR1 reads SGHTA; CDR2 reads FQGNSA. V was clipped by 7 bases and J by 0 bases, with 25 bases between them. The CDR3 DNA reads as TGTGCCAGCACCACCGGGGAGGCCTCCACCCTGGGTAGCAATCAGCCCCAGCATTTT. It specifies CASTTGEASTLGSNQPQHF. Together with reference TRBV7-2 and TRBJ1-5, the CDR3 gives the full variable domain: GAGVSQSPSNKVTEKGKDVELRCDPISGHTALYWYRQSLGQGLEFLIYFQGNSAPDKSGLPSDRFSAERTGGSVSTLTIQRTQQEDSAVYLCASTTGEASTLGSNQPQHFGDGTRLSIL.

CDR3 sequence reads: CASSPLLWVGGTGANVLTF. For the CDR3, the DNA is TGTGCCAGTAGTCCCTTATTATGGGTGGGAGGGACTGGGGCCAACGTCCTGACTTTC. This chain joins TRBV19 and TRBJ2-6; 7 bases agree with TRBD2. Germline-derived CDR1 and CDR2 are LNHDA and SQIVND (reference sequence). CDR3 length: 19 residues. Trimming cost V 5 bases and J 2 bases; bases outside gene matches: 15.

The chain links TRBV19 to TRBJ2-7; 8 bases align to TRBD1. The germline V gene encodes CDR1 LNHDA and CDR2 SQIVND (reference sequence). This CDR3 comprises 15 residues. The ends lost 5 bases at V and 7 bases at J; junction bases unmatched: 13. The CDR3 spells CASSWSGQGATEQYF. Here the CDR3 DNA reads TGTGCCAGTAGTTGGTCCGGGCAGGGGGCAACGGAGCAGTACTTC.